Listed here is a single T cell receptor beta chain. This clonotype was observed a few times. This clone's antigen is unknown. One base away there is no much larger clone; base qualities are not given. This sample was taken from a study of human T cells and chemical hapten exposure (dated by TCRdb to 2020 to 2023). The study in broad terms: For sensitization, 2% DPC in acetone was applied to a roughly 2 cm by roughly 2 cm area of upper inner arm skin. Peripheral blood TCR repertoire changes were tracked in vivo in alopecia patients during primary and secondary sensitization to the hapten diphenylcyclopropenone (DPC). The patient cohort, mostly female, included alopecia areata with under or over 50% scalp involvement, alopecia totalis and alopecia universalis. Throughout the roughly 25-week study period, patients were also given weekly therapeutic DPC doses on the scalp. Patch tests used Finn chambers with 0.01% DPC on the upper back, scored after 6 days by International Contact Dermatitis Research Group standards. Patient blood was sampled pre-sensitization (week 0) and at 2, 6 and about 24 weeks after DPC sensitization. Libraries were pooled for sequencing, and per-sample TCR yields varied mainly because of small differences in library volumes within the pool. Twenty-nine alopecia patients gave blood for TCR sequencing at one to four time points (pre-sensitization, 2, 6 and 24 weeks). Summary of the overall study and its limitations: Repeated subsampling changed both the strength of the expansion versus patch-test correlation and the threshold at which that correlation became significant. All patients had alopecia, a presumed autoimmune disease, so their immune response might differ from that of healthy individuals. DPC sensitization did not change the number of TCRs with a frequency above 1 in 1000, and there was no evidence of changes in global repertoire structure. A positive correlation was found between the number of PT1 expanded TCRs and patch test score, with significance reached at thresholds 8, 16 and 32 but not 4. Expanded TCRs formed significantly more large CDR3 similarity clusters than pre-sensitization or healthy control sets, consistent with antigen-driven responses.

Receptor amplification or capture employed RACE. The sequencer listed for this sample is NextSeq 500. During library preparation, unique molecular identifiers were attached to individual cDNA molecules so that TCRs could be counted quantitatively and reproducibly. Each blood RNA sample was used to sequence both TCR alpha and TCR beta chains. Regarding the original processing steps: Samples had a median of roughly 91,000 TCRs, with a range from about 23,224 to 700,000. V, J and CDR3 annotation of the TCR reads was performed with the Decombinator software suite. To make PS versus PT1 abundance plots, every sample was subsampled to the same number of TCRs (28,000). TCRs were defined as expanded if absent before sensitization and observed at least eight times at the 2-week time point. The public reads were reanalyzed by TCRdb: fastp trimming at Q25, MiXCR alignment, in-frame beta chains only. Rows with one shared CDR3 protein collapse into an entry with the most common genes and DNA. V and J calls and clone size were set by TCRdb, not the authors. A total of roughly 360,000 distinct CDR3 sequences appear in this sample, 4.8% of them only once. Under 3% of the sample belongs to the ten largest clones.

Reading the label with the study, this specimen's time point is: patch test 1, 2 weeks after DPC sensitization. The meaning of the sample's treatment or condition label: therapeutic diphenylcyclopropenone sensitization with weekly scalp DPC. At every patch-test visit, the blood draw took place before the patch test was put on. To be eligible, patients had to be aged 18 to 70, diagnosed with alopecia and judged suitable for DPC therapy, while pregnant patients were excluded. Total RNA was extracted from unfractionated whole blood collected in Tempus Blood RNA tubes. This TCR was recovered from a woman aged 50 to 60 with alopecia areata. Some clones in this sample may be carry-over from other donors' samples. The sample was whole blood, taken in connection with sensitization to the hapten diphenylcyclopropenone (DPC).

The CDR3 region reads CASSTETTGTKNIQYF. In nucleotide form, the sequence is TGTGCCAGCAGCACCGAGACGACAGGGACCAAAAACATTCAGTACTTC. The chain is encoded by TRBV5-4 joined to TRBJ2-4, with 7 bases matching TRBD1. The CDR3 sequence holds 16 residues, the cysteine and phenylalanine included. Of all the DNA, just the CDR3 is kept, 48 bases in frame from base 1. Trimming leaves V shorter by 4 bases and J shorter by 2 bases, with the junction holding 9 bases beyond the gene matches. From a lookup of the germline V gene (reference sequence), CDR1 and CDR2 are SGHNT and YYREEE.